Listed below are T cell receptor beta chains from one sample, sequenced in a study of blood T cell repertoires in COVID-19. The method was immunoSEQ multiplex PCR; TCRdb's version includes in-frame clones alone and lacks a portion of them. The sample holds 150,000 to 200,000 clones; roughly 85% are singletons and the top ten take roughly 5%. The sequenced sample was peripheral blood. The receptor source for this set is a woman aged 25 to 39 with acute or convalescent COVID-19. Both conserved end residues are part of each CDR3. A D gene is named only where the DNA matches it firmly. A row's size may be missing; if present it is once, few, many or a size class.

TRBJ1-1 | TRBV20-1 | few | . | TGCAGTGCTAGTCGAGATTACACTGAAGCTTTCTTT | CSASRDYTEAFF
TRBJ2-1 | TRBV7-9 | . | TRBD2 | TGTGCCAGCAGCCCCCCGGGACTAGCGTACAATGAGCAGTTCTTC | CASSPPGLAYNEQFF
TRBJ2-2 | TRBV10-3 | . | . | TGTGCCACCGGCGGTGGAGAGAACACCGGGGAGCTGTTTTTT | CATGGGENTGELFF
TRBJ2-1 | TRBV7-2 | . | TRBD2 | TGTGCCAGCAGCTTAGGGGGACTAGAGCAGTTCTTC | CASSLGGLEQFF
TRBJ2-2 | TRBV5-4 | . | . | TGTGCCAGCAGCACCGCGGACTACGCGCTCTCCGGGGAGCTGTTTTTT | CASSTADYALSGELFF
TRBJ1-5 | TRBV28 | . | . | TGTGCCAGCAGTCCGCCCGTCGGAGGGCAGCCCCAGCATTTT | CASSPPVGGQPQHF
TRBJ2-1 | TRBV9 | . | TRBD2 | TGTGCCAGCAGCGGGCCGGGAGGGTCCTACAATGAGCAGTTCTTC | CASSGPGGSYNEQFF
TRBJ1-3 | TRBV7-6 | . | . | TGTGCCAGCAGCCGAGGACAGACAAGCTCTGGAAACACCATATATTTT | CASSRGQTSSGNTIYF
TRBJ2-3 | TRBV5-1 | . | . | TGCGCCAGCAGCTTGGCCGTCAGCACAGATACGCAGTATTTT | CASSLAVSTDTQYF
TRBJ1-1 | TRBV20-1 | . | TRBD1 | TGCAGTGCTCCTACAGGGGGCTTGGCTTTCTTT | CSAPTGGLAFF
TRBJ2-5 | TRBV6-2/TRBV6-3 | . | TRBD1 | TGTGCCAGCAGTTACCGGACAGGGGTGGGAGAGACCCAGTACTTC | CASSYRTGVGETQYF
TRBJ2-7 | TRBV28 | few | . | TGTGCCAGCACCTTGGGCTGGCGGGAATACGAGCAGTACTTC | CASTLGWREYEQYF
TRBJ2-1 | TRBV30 | . | TRBD2 | TGTGCCTGGACGGCTAGCGGGAGGGTATATGAGCAGTTCTTC | CAWTASGRVYEQFF
TRBJ1-6 | TRBV20-1 | few | . | TGCAGTGCTAGTCCCAGGGATGGTTCACCCCTCCACTTT | CSASPRDGSPLHF
TRBJ1-5 | TRBV24-1 | few | . | TGTGCCACCAGTGACCGGGGGTCATCTGGGGATCAGCCCCAGCATTTT | CATSDRGSSGDQPQHF
TRBJ2-5 | TRBV28 | few | . | TGTGCCAGCGAATCGGGTGGGTTAGAGACCCAGTACTTC | CASESGGLETQYF
TRBJ2-6 | TRBV19 | . | TRBD2 | TGTGCCAGTACCTGGGGGGGCTCTGGGGCCAACGTCCTGACTTTC | CASTWGGSGANVLTF
TRBJ2-7 | TRBV6-2/TRBV6-3 | . | TRBD1 | TGTGCCAGCAGCTCAGGGGGAACCTACGAGCAGTACTTC | CASSSGGTYEQYF
TRBJ2-1 | TRBV19 | . | TRBD1 | TGTGCCAGTACCCCGCATACAGGGGCAGTCAATGAGCAGTTCTTC | CASTPHTGAVNEQFF
TRBJ2-7 | TRBV5-6 | . | TRBD2 | TGTGCCAGCAGCCCATGGACTAGCGGGCGGTCCTACGAGCAGTACTTC | CASSPWTSGRSYEQYF
TRBJ1-5 | TRBV6-5 | . | . | TGTGCCAGCAGTTACACAGGGTCCGGTCAGCCCCAGCATTTT | CASSYTGSGQPQHF
TRBJ1-3 | TRBV23-1 | . | . | TGCGCCAGCAGTCAATGGGCAGGCAAGAGAAACACCATATATTTT | CASSQWAGKRNTIYF
TRBJ1-5 | TRBV2 | . | . | TGTGCCAGCAGTGAACAAACAGGCAATCAGCCCCAGCATTTT | CASSEQTGNQPQHF
TRBJ1-1 | TRBV5-1 | . | TRBD1 | TGCGCCAGCAGCTCCGGACAGGGGGCCCGGGGGATGAACACTGAAGCTTTCTTT | CASSSGQGARGMNTEAFF
TRBJ1-2 | TRBV10-3 | . | TRBD1 | TGTGCCATCAGTGTCGAGGACAGGGGCGTAGGTCCTGGCTACACCTTC | CAISVEDRGVGPGYTF
TRBJ2-1 | TRBV7-3 | . | TRBD2 | TGTGCCAGCAGCTCCGGGACTAGCAATGAGCAGTTCTTC | CASSSGTSNEQFF
TRBJ2-1 | TRBV5-4 | . | . | TGTGCCAGCAGCTTGCCCTGGGGAGATGAGCAGTTCTTC | CASSLPWGDEQFF
TRBJ2-7 | TRBV5-6 | once | TRBD1 | TGTGCCAGCAGCTACAACCCGGGACAGGGTTCGCAGCAGTACTTC | CASSYNPGQGSQQYF
TRBJ1-1 | TRBV7-3 | . | . | TGTGCCAGCAGCACTTCTCTGAACACTGAAGCTTTCTTT | CASSTSLNTEAFF
TRBJ2-1 | TRBV29-1 | . | TRBD2 | TGCAGCGTTGAGGGCGGGAGTCGGAACAATGAGCAGTTCTTC | CSVEGGSRNNEQFF
TRBJ1-4 | TRBV4-2 | . | . | TGTGCCAGCAGCCAAGAGGGGGGAATTTTAGAAAAACTGTTTTTT | CASSQEGGILEKLFF
TRBJ1-5 | TRBV21-1 | once | . | TGTGCCAGCACCCCGGACAGGAGATGGGATCAGCCCCAGCATTTT | CASTPDRRWDQPQHF
TRBJ2-5 | TRBV27 | . | TRBD2 | TGTGCCAGCAGTCCCGAAGCGGGAGTGTGGGAGACCCAGTACTTC | CASSPEAGVWETQYF